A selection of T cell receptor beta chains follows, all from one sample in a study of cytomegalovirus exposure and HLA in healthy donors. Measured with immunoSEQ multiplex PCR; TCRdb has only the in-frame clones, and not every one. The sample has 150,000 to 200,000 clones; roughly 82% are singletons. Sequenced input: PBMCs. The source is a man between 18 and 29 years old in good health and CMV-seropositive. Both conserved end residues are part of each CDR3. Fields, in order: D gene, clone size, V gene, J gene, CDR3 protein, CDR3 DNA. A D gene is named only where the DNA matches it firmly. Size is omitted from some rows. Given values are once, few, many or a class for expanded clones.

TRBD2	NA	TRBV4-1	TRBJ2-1	CASSQDQLAGVGEQFF	TGCGCCAGCAGCCAAGATCAACTAGCGGGAGTGGGTGAGCAGTTCTTC
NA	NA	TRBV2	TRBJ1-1	CASSESTGGWNTEAFF	TGTGCCAGCAGTGAGTCGACGGGGGGCTGGAACACTGAAGCTTTCTTT
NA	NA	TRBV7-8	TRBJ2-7	CASSLDTGSSNEQYF	TGTGCCAGCAGCTTAGATACGGGATCCTCGAACGAGCAGTACTTC
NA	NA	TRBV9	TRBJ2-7	CASSVEGRGVNEQYF	TGTGCCAGCAGCGTAGAGGGGCGGGGAGTCAACGAGCAGTACTTC
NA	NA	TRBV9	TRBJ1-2	CASRKGGQGYTF	TGTGCCAGCAGAAAAGGAGGACAGGGCTACACCTTC
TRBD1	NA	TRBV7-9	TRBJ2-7	CASSLPTGQNYEQYF	TGTGCCAGCAGCTTACCTACGGGACAGAACTACGAGCAGTACTTC
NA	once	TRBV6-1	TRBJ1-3	CASSESVIGNTIYF	TGTGCCAGCAGTGAAAGCGTTATTGGAAACACCATATATTTT
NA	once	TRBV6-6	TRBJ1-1	CASSSLRQSNTEAFF	TGTGCCAGCAGTTCACTGCGGCAATCGAACACTGAAGCTTTCTTT
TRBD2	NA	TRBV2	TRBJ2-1	CASRPLTSGHNEQFF	TGTGCCAGCAGGCCCCTGACTAGCGGCCACAATGAGCAGTTCTTC
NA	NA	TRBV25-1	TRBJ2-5	CASSELGGERETQYF	TGTGCCAGCAGTGAATTAGGGGGGGAGCGAGAGACCCAGTACTTC
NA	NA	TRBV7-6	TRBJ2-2	CASSLAAADTNTGELFF	TGTGCCAGCAGCTTAGCAGCGGCGGATACGAACACCGGGGAGCTGTTTTTT
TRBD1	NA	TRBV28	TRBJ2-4	CASSLSPLRDRKNIQYF	TGTGCCAGCAGTTTAAGCCCGCTCAGGGACAGAAAAAACATTCAGTACTTC
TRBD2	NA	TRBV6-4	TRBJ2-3	CASSEGAGGPDTQYF	TGTGCCAGCAGTGAGGGGGCGGGAGGACCGGATACGCAGTATTTT
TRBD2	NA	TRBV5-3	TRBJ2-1	CAIRGLAGVMSYNEQFF	TGTGCCATAAGGGGGCTAGCGGGAGTAATGTCATACAATGAGCAGTTCTTC
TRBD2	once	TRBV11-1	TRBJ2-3	CASSLARLAGGQGTQYF	TGTGCCAGCAGCTTAGCGAGGCTAGCGGGAGGTCAAGGTACGCAGTATTTT
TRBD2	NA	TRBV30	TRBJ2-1	CAWSGLAPSYNEQFF	TGTGCCTGGAGCGGACTAGCGCCCTCCTACAATGAGCAGTTCTTC
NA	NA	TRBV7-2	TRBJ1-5	CASSPRTELSNQPQHF	TGTGCCAGCAGCCCCCGGACAGAACTCAGCAATCAGCCCCAGCATTTT
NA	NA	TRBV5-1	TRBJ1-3	CASSLGSRGNTIYF	TGCGCCAGCAGCTTGGGGTCGCGGGGAAACACCATATATTTT
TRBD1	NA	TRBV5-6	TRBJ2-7	CASSPTGAQEQYF	TGTGCCAGCAGCCCGACAGGGGCTCAAGAGCAGTACTTC
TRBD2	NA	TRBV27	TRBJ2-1	CASSLSPSGSAYNEQFF	TGTGCCAGCAGTTTGAGTCCTAGCGGGAGTGCCTACAATGAGCAGTTCTTC
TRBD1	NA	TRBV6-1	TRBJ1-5	CASSDLWEYRRGKTNQPQHF	TGTGCCAGCAGTGATCTGTGGGAATATCGCAGGGGGAAGACGAATCAGCCCCAGCATTTT
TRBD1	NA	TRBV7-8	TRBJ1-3	CASSPGGASGNTIYF	TGTGCCAGCAGCCCAGGGGGCGCCTCTGGAAACACCATATATTTT
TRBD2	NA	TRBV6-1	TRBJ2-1	CASRLAGLPNEQFF	TGTGCCAGCAGACTAGCGGGCTTGCCCAATGAGCAGTTCTTC
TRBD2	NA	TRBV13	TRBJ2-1	CASSSWAQTLAGIRNEQFF	TGTGCCAGCAGCTCCTGGGCCCAGACTCTAGCGGGAATTCGCAATGAGCAGTTCTTC
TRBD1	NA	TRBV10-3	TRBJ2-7	CAISNRGEAYEQYF	TGTGCCATCAGCAACAGGGGAGAGGCTTACGAGCAGTACTTC
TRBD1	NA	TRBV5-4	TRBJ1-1	CASSQDSGGWGTEAFF	TGCGCCAGCAGCCAAGATTCAGGGGGCTGGGGAACTGAAGCTTTCTTT
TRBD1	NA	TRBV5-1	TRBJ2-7	CASSPGVGQGTYEQYF	TGCGCCAGCTCCCCCGGGGTGGGACAGGGGACCTACGAGCAGTACTTC
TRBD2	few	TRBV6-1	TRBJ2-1	CASSEWGLAGRYNEQFF	TGTGCCAGCAGTGAATGGGGACTAGCGGGGAGGTACAATGAGCAGTTCTTC
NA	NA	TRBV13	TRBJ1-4	CASSKTGNRKKLFF	TGTGCCAGCAGCAAAACAGGGAATCGAAAAAAACTGTTTTTT
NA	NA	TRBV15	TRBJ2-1	CATSRDGGRGEQFF	TGTGCCACCAGCAGAGATGGGGGGAGAGGTGAGCAGTTCTTC
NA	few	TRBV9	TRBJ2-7	CASSVDPSSGIRYEQYF	TGTGCCAGCAGCGTAGACCCCTCATCCGGGATACGCTACGAGCAGTACTTC
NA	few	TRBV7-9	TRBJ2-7	CASSPGPGQSYEQYF	TGTGCCAGCAGCCCCGGACCGGGACAATCCTACGAGCAGTACTTC
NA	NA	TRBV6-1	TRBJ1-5	CASSEALLQGSWSSNQPQHF	TGTGCCAGCAGTGAAGCGCTATTACAGGGTAGTTGGTCGAGCAATCAGCCCCAGCATTTT
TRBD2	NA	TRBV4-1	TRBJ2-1	CASSQGPASGAHEQFF	TGCGCCAGCAGCCAAGGTCCCGCTAGCGGGGCCCATGAGCAGTTCTTC
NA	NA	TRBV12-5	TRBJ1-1	CASGLGQYTEAFF	TGTGCTAGTGGTTTGGGACAGTACACTGAAGCTTTCTTT
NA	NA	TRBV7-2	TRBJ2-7	CASSLVPGASYEQYF	TGTGCCAGCAGCTTAGTCCCTGGAGCCTCCTACGAGCAGTACTTC
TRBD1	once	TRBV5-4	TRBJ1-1	CASSSSTGTLRGEAFF	TGTGCCAGCAGCTCTTCGACAGGGACCCTCCGGGGAGAAGCTTTCTTT
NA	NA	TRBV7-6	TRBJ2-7	CASSLGSRGQFYEQYF	TGTGCCAGCAGCTTAGGTTCCCGTGGACAGTTCTACGAGCAGTACTTC
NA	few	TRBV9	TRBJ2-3	CASSVSGSTDTQYF	TGTGCCAGCAGCGTATCCGGGAGCACAGATACGCAGTATTTT